A single sample is the source of the 24 T cell receptor beta chains below, sequenced in a study of CD8+CD57+ T cells in acquired aplastic anemia. Genomic DNA was employed as the template in profiling TCR beta VDJ and CDR3. TCRdb fed the reads into MiXCR, producing one record per CDR3 protein. Of a few hundred thousand distinct CDR3 sequences listed, under 60% are singletons. Previously, flow cytometry had revealed CD8+CD57+ cell expansion in the patients chosen for sequencing. Sequences were obtained from sorted CD4+, CD8+, or CD8+CD57+ T cells (not recorded which) from PBMCs. The receptors derive from a human donor with aplastic anemia.

This chain joins TRBV2 and TRBJ1-5, with 9 bases identical to TRBD1. CDR3 size: 13 residues. J gave up 12 bases and V 8 bases, and 11 bases lay outside the gene matches. Germline loops: CDR1 SNHLY, CDR2 FYNNEI. As DNA, the CDR3 is TGTGCCAGCTCCATGACTAGACAGGGGGGCCAGCATTTT. Translation gives CASSMTRQGGQHF. The complete variable domain, with remaining parts taken from reference TRBV2 and TRBJ1-5, reads EPEVTQTPSHQVTQMGQEVILRCVPISNHLYFYWYRQILGQKVEFLVSFYNNEISEKSEIFDDQFSVERPDGSNFTLKIRSTKLEDSAMYFCASSMTRQGGQHFGDGTRLSIL.

The V gene is TRBV7-2, the J gene TRBJ2-5; 10 bases are shared with TRBD2. The trim removed 1 base at V and 2 bases at J, leaving 1 base unmatched. The CDR3 contains 15 residues. Per germline, CDR1 SGHTA and CDR2 FQGNSA. CDR3 amino acids: CASSLVSGGQETQYF. The CDR3 DNA reads TGTGCCAGCAGCTTAGTTAGCGGGGGGCAAGAGACCCAGTACTTC.

The chain joins TRBV2 to TRBJ1-6, with D unresolved. Germline CDR1 SNHLY, CDR2 FYNNEI. The CDR3 extends over 13 amino acids. Trimming left V 4 bases short and J 10 bases short, with 11 bases between. The CDR3, as DNA: TGTGCCAGCAGTGCCATGAGGGCCTCACCCCTCCACTTT. Residues: CASSAMRASPLHF.

The chain joins TRBV19 to TRBJ2-1; D not certain. This CDR3 has 13 residues. V lost 3 bases and J lost 2, with 5 bases in between. CDR1 LNHDA and CDR2 SQIVND come from the germline V gene (reference sequence). CDR3 amino acids: CASSMTTYNEQFF. The CDR3, as DNA: TGTGCCAGTAGTATGACCACCTACAATGAGCAGTTCTTC.

The genes are TRBV19 and TRBJ1-5; D gene uncertain. Between the trimmed V and J ends, which lost 5 bases and 3 bases, there was a span of 8 bases. The CDR3 extends over 13 amino acids. Germline V gene sequence: CDR1 LNHDA, CDR2 SQIVND (reference sequence). CDR3 coding DNA: TGTGCCAGTAGTTATGGGGACAATCAGCCCCAGCATTTT. This codes for CASSYGDNQPQHF.

Ten or more counts support this clonotype. This chain uses TRBV15 with TRBJ1-2, with 8 positions matching TRBD1. CDR1 LNHNV and CDR2 YYDKDF come from the germline V gene (reference sequence). Unmatched junction bases numbered 16, after V lost 5 bases and J lost 8 bases. The CDR3 consists of 16 residues. CDR3 sequence: CATSHQAIPDREGYTF. CDR3 coding DNA: TGTGCCACCAGCCACCAGGCGATCCCGGACAGGGAAGGCTACACCTTC.

This chain uses TRBV6-1 with TRBJ2-1; the D is unclear. The germline V gene has CDR1 MNHNS and CDR2 SASEGT. This CDR3 region has 11 residues. The V and J ends lost 9 bases and 10 bases respectively, with 13 bases between them. This CDR3 reads CASYGSYEQFF. For the CDR3, the DNA is TGTGCCAGTTACGGCTCCTACGAGCAGTTCTTC.

In its sample, this clonotype was seen a few times. This CDR3 reads CASSVGQGTRYEQYF. The CDR3 DNA sequence: TGTGCCAGTAGTGTAGGACAGGGGACTCGGTACGAGCAGTACTTC. The V gene is TRBV19, the J gene TRBJ2-7, with 9 bases fitting TRBD1. Trimming cost V 5 bases and J 4 bases; bases outside gene matches: 9. Germline CDR1 and CDR2: LNHDA and SQIVND (reference sequence). CDR3 length equals 15 residues.

This clonotype was detected a few times. This sequence joins TRBV2 and TRBJ2-6, with 7 positions matching TRBD1. CDR3 length: 16 amino acids. Trimming at V came to 6 bases and at J to 2 bases, leaving 7 bases not matched to a gene. Germline values: CDR1 SNHLY, CDR2 FYNNEI. This CDR3 reads CASSPDRAAGANVLTF. CDR3 DNA: TGTGCCAGCAGCCCAGACAGGGCGGCTGGGGCCAACGTCCTGACTTTC.

The sample holds many counts of this clonotype. The rearrangement links TRBV29-1 to TRBJ2-3; 8 bases are a match to TRBD2. Trimming took 7 bases from V and 2 from J; bases not matched to a gene: 5. The CDR3 totals 13 residues. Germline assignment: CDR1 SQVTM and CDR2 ANQGSEA. The CDR3 loop reads CSAGTRATDTQYF. CDR3 nucleotide sequence: TGCAGCGCCGGGACTAGGGCCACAGATACGCAGTATTTT.

The chain combines TRBV12-3 or TRBV12-4 with TRBJ2-2; 16 bases match TRBD2. This CDR3 has 19 residues. The ends lost 4 bases at V and 5 bases at J; junction bases unmatched: 10. CDR3 sequence reads: CASSSGTSGRASGTGELFF. The CDR3 bases are TGTGCCAGCAGTTCCGGGACTAGCGGGAGGGCCTCGGGGACCGGGGAGCTGTTTTTT.

The rearrangement links TRBV12-3 or TRBV12-4 to TRBJ1-5, with D perhaps TRBD1 (6 bases). CDR3 length: 15 residues. Trimming stripped 2 bases from V and 2 bases from J, with 10 bases between. The CDR3 region is CASSLRGVGNQPQHF. The CDR3 nucleotides are TGTGCCAGCAGTTTAAGGGGGGTGGGCAATCAGCCCCAGCATTTT.

This clonotype was observed a few times. The V call is TRBV19, the J call TRBJ2-7; D is undetermined. Trimming took 6 bases from V and 0 from J, leaving 3 bases between them. Germline CDR1 reads LNHDA; CDR2 reads SQIVND (reference sequence). This CDR3 is 11 amino acids long. Written as DNA, the CDR3 is TGTGCCAGTAGGAGCTCCTACGAGCAGTACTTC. Encoded protein: CASRSSYEQYF.

Concerning this clonotype itself: The junction and the germline gene differ at one end; a read error may be behind it. The chain combines TRBV7-2 with TRBJ1-1; D possibly corresponds to TRBD1 (5 bases). The CDR3 spans 14 residues. The germline gives CDR1 SGHTA, CDR2 FQGNSA. CDR3 protein: CASSLGPMDTGAFF. The CDR3 DNA reads TGTGCCAGCAGCTTGGGGCCTATGGACACTGGAGCTTTCTTT.

The chain has TRBV25-1 and TRBJ2-3, with 8 nucleotides matching TRBD1. Unmatched junction bases numbered 12, after V lost 4 bases and J lost 0 bases. The CDR3 sequence is 18 residues long. The germline V gene encodes CDR1 MGHDK and CDR2 SYGVNS. This chain's CDR3 is CASSGTGIFKLSTDTQYF. The CDR3 DNA reads TGTGCCAGCAGTGGGACAGGGATTTTCAAACTAAGCACAGATACGCAGTATTTT.

Ten or more counts support this clonotype. The chain has TRBV12-3 or TRBV12-4 and TRBJ1-3; the D is unclear. V shed 3 bases and J shed 5 bases, with 11 bases lying between them. The CDR3 runs to 14 residues. The CDR3 DNA reads as TGTGCCAGCAGTTTGAGCGATCGACGAAACACCATATATTTT. It encodes CASSLSDRRNTIYF.

This chain connects TRBV19 to TRBJ2-5, with D tentatively TRBD1 or TRBD2 (6 bases each). The V gene's germline CDR1 is LNHDA and CDR2 SQIVND (reference sequence). This CDR3 is built from 15 residues. Trimming took 4 bases from V and 5 from J, leaving 17 bases between them. DNA of the CDR3: TGTGCCAGTAGTACTTCACAGGGAGGTAGGGAGACCCAGTACTTC. It translates to CASSTSQGGRETQYF.

The rearrangement uses TRBV12-3 or TRBV12-4 and TRBJ2-7; the D gene is possibly TRBD1 (5 bases). The CDR3 has 13 amino acids. CDR3 loop: CASGTDSSYEQYF. For the CDR3, the DNA is TGTGCTAGTGGAACCGACAGCTCCTACGAGCAGTACTTC.

The chain employs TRBV2 and TRBJ2-1, with 7 nucleotides matching TRBD1. The CDR3 is 15 residues long. Trimming at V came to 3 bases and at J to 10 bases, leaving 12 bases not matched to a gene. Germline lookup yields CDR1 SNHLY and CDR2 FYNNEI. CDR3 protein: CASSERTTGIYEQFF. The CDR3 nucleotides are TGTGCCAGCAGTGAGAGGACGACAGGGATCTACGAGCAGTTCTTC.

V gene TRBV20-1 combines with J gene TRBJ1-2; 8 bases map to TRBD1. With 3 bases clipped from V and 5 bases from J, the junction kept 14 bases outside the gene matches. This CDR3 contains 16 residues. The germline V gene has CDR1 DFQATT and CDR2 SNEGSKA (reference sequence). CDR3 sequence (DNA): TGCAGTGCTAGGTTATCGTCGCAGGGGGCGAATTATGGCTACACCTTC. The encoded protein is CSARLSSQGANYGYTF.

This clonotype was picked up many times. The V call is TRBV3-1, the J call TRBJ2-1; 11 bases are shared with TRBD1. CDR3 size: 16 residues. With 4 bases clipped from V and 5 bases from J, the junction kept 7 bases outside the gene matches. Germline V CDR1 and CDR2: LGHDT, YNNKEL (reference sequence). The CDR3 loop is CASSPSWGQGDNEQFF. CDR3 sequence (DNA): TGTGCCAGCAGCCCCTCCTGGGGACAGGGGGACAATGAGCAGTTCTTC.

In this sample, this clonotype turned up many times. This sequence joins TRBV19 and TRBJ2-5; 7 bases are a match to TRBD2. There are 13 residues in the CDR3. V gave up 1 base and J gave up 5 bases; unmatched junction bases: 1. Germline assignment: CDR1 LNHDA and CDR2 SQIVND (reference sequence). This chain's CDR3 is CASSIGGGETQYF. Here the CDR3 DNA reads TGTGCCAGTAGTATAGGCGGGGGTGAGACCCAGTACTTC.

A remark on this clonotype: Without the conserved terminal phenylalanine or tryptophan, this CDR3 likely stems from a read error. The chain is built from TRBV24-1 and TRBJ2-1; 9 positions match TRBD1. Germline values: CDR1 KGHDR, CDR2 SFDVKD. The CDR3 loop spans 12 amino acids. After removal of 9 bases from V and 6 bases from J, the junction contained 2 bases not matched to a gene. CDR3 sequence (DNA): TGTGCCACCGGGGACAGGGTCAATGAGCAGTTCTCC. Residues: CATGDRVNEQFS.

J is TRBJ1-1 and V is TRBV7-9; TRBD1 is a possible D gene (5 bases). CDR3 length: 16 amino acids. The ends were cut back, 4 bases at V and 2 bases at J, with 17 bases in the middle. Germline V gene data show CDR1 as SEHNR and CDR2 as FQNEAQ (reference sequence). CDR3 in DNA: TGTGCCAGCAGCTCGACTCGGGACGTTCCCAACACTGAAGCTTTCTTT. Translating gives CASSSTRDVPNTEAFF. The full variable domain, its missing parts supplied by reference TRBV7-9 and TRBJ1-1, is DTGVSQNPRHKITKRGQNVTFRCDPISEHNRLYWYRQTLGQGPEFLTYFQNEAQLEKSRLLSDRFSAERPKGSFSTLEIQRTEQGDSAMYLCASSSTRDVPNTEAFFGQGTRLTVV.